Listed here are 6 T cell receptor beta chains from one sample, sequenced in a study of blood T cell repertoires in COVID-19. Sequenced by immunoSEQ multiplex PCR; TCRdb stores in-frame clones only, minus some. This table has approximately 170,000 clones, around 88% appearing once. Sequenced sample: PBMCs or T cells enriched from blood (not recorded which). The receptor set was obtained from a woman aged 50 to 60 in a cohort exposed to, infected with or recovered from COVID-19 (not recorded which).

This clone appeared once. The J gene is TRBJ2-1, the V gene TRBV6-2 or TRBV6-3; 7 nucleotides line up with TRBD2. The V gene's germline CDR1 is MNHEY and CDR2 SVGEGT. V was pared by 5 bases and J by 8 bases, with 18 bases of the junction left unmatched. There are 17 residues in the CDR3. The CDR3 loop reads CASSTPRTSSGGDEQFF. In DNA form, the CDR3 reads TGTGCCAGCAGTACCCCTCGGACTAGTTCTGGTGGCGATGAGCAGTTCTTC.

The V and J genes are TRBV4-1 and TRBJ2-4; D gene ambiguous. This CDR3 is 13 amino acids long. Trimming left V 0 bases short and J 6 bases short, with 6 bases between. The germline V gene encodes CDR1 MGHRA and CDR2 YSYEKL. Here the CDR3 DNA reads TGCGCCAGCAGCCAAGAGTGGGCAAACATTCAGTACTTC. Its protein is CASSQEWANIQYF.

This rearrangement joins TRBV5-1 to TRBJ2-7; tentative D call: TRBD1 (6 bases). The CDR3 is 13 residues long. V lost 1 base, J lost 4 bases, and 9 bases lay in between. The V gene's germline CDR1 is SGHRS and CDR2 YFSETQ. This CDR3 reads CASSLQGGYEQYF. The CDR3 nucleotides are TGCGCCAGCAGCTTGCAAGGGGGATACGAGCAGTACTTC.

The chain is built from TRBV19 and TRBJ1-5; D is ambiguous. Germline V gene data show CDR1 as LNHDA and CDR2 as SQIVND (reference sequence). The ends were cut back, 1 base at V and 3 bases at J, with 10 bases in the middle. The CDR3 loop spans 15 amino acids. The CDR3 DNA sequence: TGTGCCAGTAGTATAGTACGGGATTACAATCAGCCCCAGCATTTT. It specifies CASSIVRDYNQPQHF.

The chain combines TRBV14 with TRBJ2-5; TRBD2 matches 7 bases. Germline CDR1 reads SGHDN; CDR2 reads FVKESK. CDR3 length: 13 residues. The V and J ends lost 4 bases and 4 bases, in that order; junction bases with no gene match: 3. This CDR3 reads CASSRTGGETQYF. The CDR3 DNA reads as TGTGCCAGCAGCCGGACGGGGGGAGAGACCCAGTACTTC.

The rearrangement uses TRBV11-3 and TRBJ2-6, with a weak D call TRBD2 (6 bases). Trimming stripped 5 bases from V and 3 bases from J, with 8 bases between. This CDR3 is built from 14 residues. Germline values: CDR1 SGHNT, CDR2 YENEEA. CDR3 protein: CASSPRDGANVLTF. As DNA, the CDR3 is TGTGCCAGCAGCCCGCGGGATGGGGCCAACGTCCTGACTTTC.